The 3 T cell receptor beta chains below were found in one sample sequenced in a study of chemoradiotherapy in HPV16-positive cancers. Profiling relied on immunoSEQ multiplex PCR, and the TCRdb table lists in-frame clones only, not all of them. The sample yields roughly 24,000 clones, about nine tenths seen once. The sample consisted of blood, taken from a patient who underwent chemoradiotherapy. These receptors all stem from a human donor with HPV-associated anogenital cancer.

This chain connects TRBV19 to TRBJ2-7, with D possibly TRBD2 on 6 matching bases. Trimming pared 9 bases from V and 3 bases from J, leaving 21 bases between. The germline V gene encodes CDR1 LNHDA and CDR2 SQIVND (reference sequence). CDR3 length equals 15 residues. CDR3: CARVPDGGNGYEQYF. The CDR3 bases are TGTGCCAGAGTCCCGGACGGCGGGAACGGCTACGAGCAGTACTTC.

The rearrangement uses TRBV7-2 and TRBJ2-3; D may be TRBD1 (5 bases). Germline CDR1 reads SGHTA; CDR2 reads FQGNSA. CDR3 size: 14 residues. Trimming left V 0 bases short and J 4 bases short, with 8 bases between. In DNA form, the CDR3 reads TGTGCCAGCAGCTTAGCAGGGGCTTCAGATACGCAGTATTTT. Translated: CASSLAGASDTQYF. The entire variable domain, with the rest obtained from reference TRBV7-2 and TRBJ2-3, is as follows: GAGVSQSPSNKVTEKGKDVELRCDPISGHTALYWYRQSLGQGLEFLIYFQGNSAPDKSGLPSDRFSAERTGGSVSTLTIQRTQQEDSAVYLCASSLAGASDTQYFGPGTRLTVL.

V and J are TRBV6-5 and TRBJ1-2; D uncertain. Per germline, CDR1 MNHEY and CDR2 SVGAGI. V lost 2 bases to trimming and J lost 8 bases, with 15 bases between them. The length of the CDR3 is 14 residues. Here the CDR3 reads CASSYGKSVSGYTF. CDR3 nucleotides: TGTGCCAGCAGTTACGGCAAATCCGTATCAGGCTACACCTTC.